The T cell receptor (beta chain) described here comes from a study of cytomegalovirus exposure and HLA in healthy donors. Study-wide findings and caveats: Solely CMV serostatus was available to characterize immune exposure. Earlier findings revealed that most TCR beta V segments proved productive either about 90% or about 30% of the time. The authors enumerated some 160 TCR beta chains as linked to cytomegalovirus.

The donors comprised healthy bone marrow donors. To note about this clone: Its matching antigen is unknown.

With 60 Vbeta and 13 Jbeta primers, the PCR was carried out. The assay was immunoSEQ multiplex PCR, and TCRdb's table has in-frame clones only and misses some. Of some 100,000 clones in the sample, around 80% were seen once. CDR1 is GTSNPN and CDR2 is SVGIG in the germline V gene (reference sequence). The ends lost 3 bases at V and 6 bases at J; junction bases unmatched: 8. The CDR3 spans 14 residues. The material sequenced was PBMCs. The clonotype was recovered from a female donor in good health and CMV-seropositive. The chain couples TRBV30 to TRBJ2-3, with TRBD2 matching over 8 bases. CDR3 amino acids: CAWRFSGISDTQYF. Here the CDR3 DNA reads TGTGCCTGGAGGTTTAGCGGGATATCCGATACGCAGTATTTT.